The entry below gives a single TCR beta chain sequence along with its context. Its specificity is unknown. The V gene's germline CDR1 is MGHDK and CDR2 SYGVNS. The CDR3 sequence is 13 residues long. The ends lost 3 bases at V and 3 bases at J; junction bases unmatched: 2. The source of the sample is a study of persistence of HIV-infected CD4 T cells. Lysates of CMV-infected fibroblasts at 9 to 10 ug/mL stimulated these cells. CD40L-negative CD69-negative CD45RO-high memory CD4+ T cells were sorted as populations depleted of antigen-responding cells. This was the immunoSEQ version 4 assay in survey mode. The method was immunoSEQ multiplex PCR; TCRdb's version includes in-frame clones alone and lacks a portion of them. The sample includes tens of thousands of clones, roughly 80% of them seen just once.

The rearrangement uses TRBV25-1 and TRBJ2-7, with TRBD2 identical over 7 bases. This material consisted of CD4+ T cells sorted from PBMCs after approximately 19-hour stimulation, taken from a patient who received antiretroviral therapy. The sequence derives from an adult man with HIV who was CMV-seropositive. CDR3 DNA sequence: TGTGCCAGCAGTGAGGGGGGGATCTACGAGCAGTACTTC. Protein product: CASSEGGIYEQYF.